This T cell receptor beta chain was sequenced in a study of patients and donors after allogeneic stem cell transplantation. The ends lost 4 bases at V and 6 bases at J; junction bases unmatched: 3. The CDR3 contains 14 residues. Using its own MiXCR run on the RT-PCR reads, TCRdb lists one record per CDR3 protein. The sample carries approximately 150,000 distinct CDR3 sequences, about 30% recorded once. V usage is TRBV12-3 or TRBV12-4 and J usage is TRBJ2-2; TRBD1 matches at 9 bases. The specimen sequenced was blood, either unsorted or a sorted T cell fraction (not recorded which). The clonotype comes from a human donor who was either an allogeneic HSCT recipient or a stem cell or donor lymphocyte infusion donor (not recorded which). It is not recorded whose cells these are; they may come from a transplant donor. In DNA, the CDR3 is TGTGCCAGCAGTTCCACAGGGGGCCCCGGGGAGCTGTTTTTT. Its protein is CASSSTGGPGELFF.